This T cell receptor (beta chain) is drawn from a study of T cell clones after liver transplantation. Germline lookup yields CDR1 MNHNS and CDR2 SASEGT. The CDR3 sequence is 13 residues long. The V and J ends lost 8 bases and 0 bases respectively, with 8 bases between them. The table came from immunoSEQ multiplex PCR; TCRdb's copy has only in-frame clones and leaves some out. The table shows under 55,000 clones, with just over 85% occurring only once. The chain is built from TRBV6-1 and TRBJ1-5, with D possibly TRBD1 on 5 matching bases. The receptor's source is a human patient who received a liver transplant. Some T cells may be supplied by the graft donor. The sequencing here drew on CD4+ T cells from blood, taken 24 months after liver transplant. The CDR3, as DNA: TGTGCCAGCCAGACAGTTAGCAATCAGCCCCAGCATTTT. It yields the protein CASQTVSNQPQHF.